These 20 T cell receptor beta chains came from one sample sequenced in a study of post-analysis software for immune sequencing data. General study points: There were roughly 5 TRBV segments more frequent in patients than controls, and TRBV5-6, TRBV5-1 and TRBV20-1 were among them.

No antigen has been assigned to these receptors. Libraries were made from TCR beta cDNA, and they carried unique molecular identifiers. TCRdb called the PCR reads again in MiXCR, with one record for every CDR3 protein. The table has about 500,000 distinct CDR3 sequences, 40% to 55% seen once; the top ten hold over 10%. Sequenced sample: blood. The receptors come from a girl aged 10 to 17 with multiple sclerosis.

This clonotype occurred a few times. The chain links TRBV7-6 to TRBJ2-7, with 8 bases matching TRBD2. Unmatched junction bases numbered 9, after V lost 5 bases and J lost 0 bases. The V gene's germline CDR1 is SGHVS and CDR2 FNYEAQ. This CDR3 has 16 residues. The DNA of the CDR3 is TGTGCCAGCAGCCCCACACAAAGCGGGAGCTCCTACGAGCAGTACTTC. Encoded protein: CASSPTQSGSSYEQYF.

CDR3 amino acids: CASSLGDRGHTDTQYF. The CDR3 bases are TGTGCCAGCAGTTTAGGAGACAGGGGGCATACAGATACGCAGTATTTT. The V call is TRBV28, the J call TRBJ2-3; TRBD1 agrees at 10 bases. This CDR3 is 16 amino acids long. The V segment lost 2 bases and the J segment 3 bases; nucleotides outside the gene matches: 5. Per the germline V gene, CDR1 is MDHEN and CDR2 is SYDVKM.

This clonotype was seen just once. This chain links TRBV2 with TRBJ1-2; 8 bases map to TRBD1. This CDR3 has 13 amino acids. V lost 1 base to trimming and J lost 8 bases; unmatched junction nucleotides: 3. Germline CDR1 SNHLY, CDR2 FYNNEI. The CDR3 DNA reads TGTGCCAGCAGTGAAGGACAGGGGACCGGCTACACCTTC. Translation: CASSEGQGTGYTF. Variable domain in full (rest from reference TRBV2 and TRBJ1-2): EPEVTQTPSHQVTQMGQEVILRCVPISNHLYFYWYRQILGQKVEFLVSFYNNEISEKSEIFDDQFSVERPDGSNFTLKIRSTKLEDSAMYFCASSEGQGTGYTFGSGTRLTVV.

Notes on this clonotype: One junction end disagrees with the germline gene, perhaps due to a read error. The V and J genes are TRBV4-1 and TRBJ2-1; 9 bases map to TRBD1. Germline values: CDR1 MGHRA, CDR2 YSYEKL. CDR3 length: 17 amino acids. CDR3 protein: CASSQVQGAGIYNEQFF. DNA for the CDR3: TGCGCCAGCAGTCAAGTACAGGGGGCTGGTATCTACAATGAGCAGTTCTTC.

The CDR3 sequence is CSAWTSGTYEQYF. The CDR3 bases are TGCAGTGCTTGGACTAGCGGGACCTACGAGCAGTACTTC. The rearrangement links TRBV20-1 to TRBJ2-7; TRBD2 matches 12 bases. This CDR3 is 13 amino acids long. Unmatched junction bases numbered 1, after V lost 5 bases and J lost 2 bases. Germline V gene data show CDR1 as DFQATT and CDR2 as SNEGSKA (reference sequence).

The CDR3 reads CASSFSRGIGGSNQPQHF. The CDR3 nucleotides read TGTGCCAGCAGCTTCTCCAGGGGAATTGGTGGGAGCAATCAGCCCCAGCATTTT. The chain employs TRBV7-2 and TRBJ1-5, with D tentatively TRBD1 (6 bases). This CDR3 comprises 18 residues. Deletions cut 3 bases from V and 1 base from J, with 19 bases between. Germline-derived CDR1 and CDR2 are SGHTA and FQGNSA.

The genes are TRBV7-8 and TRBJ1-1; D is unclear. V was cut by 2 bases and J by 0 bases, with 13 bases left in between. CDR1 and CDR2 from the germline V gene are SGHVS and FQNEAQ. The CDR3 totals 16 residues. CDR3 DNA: TGTGCCAGCAGCTTAATCTCTTCAGGCATGAACACTGAAGCTTTCTTT. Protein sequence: CASSLISSGMNTEAFF. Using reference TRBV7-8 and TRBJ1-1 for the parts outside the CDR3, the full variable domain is GAGVSQSPRYKVAKRGQDVALRCDPISGHVSLFWYQQALGQGPEFLTYFQNEAQLDKSGLPSDRFFAERPEGSVSTLKIQRTQQEDSAVYLCASSLISSGMNTEAFFGQGTRLTVV.

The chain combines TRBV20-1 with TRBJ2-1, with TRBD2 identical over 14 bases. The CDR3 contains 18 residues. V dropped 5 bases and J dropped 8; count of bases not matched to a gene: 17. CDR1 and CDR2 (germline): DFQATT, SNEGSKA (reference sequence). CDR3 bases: TGCAGTGCTTTCGGACAGGGGGCGAGGGGACTAGCGGGGGATGAGCAGTTCTTC. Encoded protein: CSAFGQGARGLAGDEQFF.

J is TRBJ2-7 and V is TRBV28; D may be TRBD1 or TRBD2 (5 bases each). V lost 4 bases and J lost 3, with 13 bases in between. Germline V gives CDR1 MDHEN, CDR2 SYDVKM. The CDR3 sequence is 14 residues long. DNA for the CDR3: TGTGCCAGCAGTTACTTCCGGGACCACTACGAGCAGTACTTC. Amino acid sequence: CASSYFRDHYEQYF.

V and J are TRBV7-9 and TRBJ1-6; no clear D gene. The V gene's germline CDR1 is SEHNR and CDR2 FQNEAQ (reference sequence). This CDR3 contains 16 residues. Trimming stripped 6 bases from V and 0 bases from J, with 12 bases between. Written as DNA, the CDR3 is TGTGCCAGCAGACCTACGGGTAGCTCCTATAATTCACCCCTCCACTTT. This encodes CASRPTGSSYNSPLHF.

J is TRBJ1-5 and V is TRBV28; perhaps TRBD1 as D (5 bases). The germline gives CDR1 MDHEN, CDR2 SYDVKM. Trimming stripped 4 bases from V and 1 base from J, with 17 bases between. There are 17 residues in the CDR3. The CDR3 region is CASSSIGRVGSNQPQHF. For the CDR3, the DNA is TGTGCCAGCAGTTCAATAGGCAGGGTAGGGAGCAATCAGCCCCAGCATTTT. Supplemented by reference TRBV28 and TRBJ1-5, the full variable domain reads DVKVTQSSRYLVKRTGEKVFLECVQDMDHENMFWYRQDPGLGLRLIYFSYDVKMKEKGDIPEGYSVSREKKERFSLILESASTNQTSMYLCASSSIGRVGSNQPQHFGDGTRLSIL.

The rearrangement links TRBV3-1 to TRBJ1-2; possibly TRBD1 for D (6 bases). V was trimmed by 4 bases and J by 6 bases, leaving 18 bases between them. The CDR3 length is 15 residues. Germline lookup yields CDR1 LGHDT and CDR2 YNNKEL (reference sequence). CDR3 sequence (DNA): TGTGCCAGCAGCCCTCCGGGACCAGGGGCAAATGGCTACACCTTC. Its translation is CASSPPGPGANGYTF.

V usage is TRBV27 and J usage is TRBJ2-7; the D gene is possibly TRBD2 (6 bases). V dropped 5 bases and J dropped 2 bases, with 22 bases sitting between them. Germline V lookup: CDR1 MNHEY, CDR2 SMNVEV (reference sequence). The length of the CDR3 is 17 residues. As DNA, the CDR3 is TGTGCCAGCAGTCCAAAGGGACTCCTTAATATGGCCTACGAGCAGTACTTC. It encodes CASSPKGLLNMAYEQYF.

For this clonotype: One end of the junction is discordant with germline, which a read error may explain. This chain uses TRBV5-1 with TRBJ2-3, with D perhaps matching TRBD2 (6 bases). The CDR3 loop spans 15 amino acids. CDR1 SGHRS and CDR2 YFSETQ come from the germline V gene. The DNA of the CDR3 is TGCGCCAGTAGCTGGGTGGGGACTGGCACAGATACGCAGTATTTT. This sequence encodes CASSWVGTGTDTQYF. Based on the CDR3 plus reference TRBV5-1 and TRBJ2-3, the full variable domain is KAGVTQTPRYLIKTRGQQVTLSCSPISGHRSVSWYQQTPGQGLQFLFEYFSETQRNKGNFPGRFSGRQFSNSRSEMNVSTLELGDSALYLCASSWVGTGTDTQYFGPGTRLTVL.

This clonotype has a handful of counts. CDR3 nucleotide sequence: TGTGCCAGCAGCTTAGCAGAGAGGGAGACCCAGTACTTC. Its translation: CASSLAERETQYF. The genes are TRBV7-6 and TRBJ2-5; D unclear. The V end lost 0 bases, the J end lost 5 bases, and 7 bases lay between the germline ends. This CDR3 contains 13 residues. Germline assignment: CDR1 SGHVS and CDR2 FNYEAQ.

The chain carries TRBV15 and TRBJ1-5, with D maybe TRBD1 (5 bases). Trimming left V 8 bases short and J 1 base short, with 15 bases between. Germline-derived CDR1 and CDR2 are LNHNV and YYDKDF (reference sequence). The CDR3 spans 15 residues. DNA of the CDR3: TGTGCCACCCAACGGGTTGGGGGGAGCAATCAGCCCCAGCATTTT. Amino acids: CATQRVGGSNQPQHF.

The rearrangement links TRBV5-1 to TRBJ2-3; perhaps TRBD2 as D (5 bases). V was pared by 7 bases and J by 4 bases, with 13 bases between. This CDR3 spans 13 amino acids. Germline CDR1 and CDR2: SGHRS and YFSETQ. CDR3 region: CASASSAADTQYF. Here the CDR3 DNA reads TGCGCCAGCGCTTCGTCAGCGGCAGATACGCAGTATTTT.

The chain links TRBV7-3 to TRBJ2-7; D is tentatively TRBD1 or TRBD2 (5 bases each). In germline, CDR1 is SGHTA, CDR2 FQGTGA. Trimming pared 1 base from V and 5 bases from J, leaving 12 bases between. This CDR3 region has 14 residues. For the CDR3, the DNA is TGTGCCAGCAGCTTAATGGCTGGGACGGACGAGCAGTACTTC. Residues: CASSLMAGTDEQYF.

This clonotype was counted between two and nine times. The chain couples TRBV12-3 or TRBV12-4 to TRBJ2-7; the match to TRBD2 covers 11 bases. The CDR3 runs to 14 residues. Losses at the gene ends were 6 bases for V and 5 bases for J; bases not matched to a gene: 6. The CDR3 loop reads CASRVAGGPDEQYF. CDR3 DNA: TGTGCCAGCAGGGTAGCGGGAGGGCCGGACGAGCAGTACTTC.

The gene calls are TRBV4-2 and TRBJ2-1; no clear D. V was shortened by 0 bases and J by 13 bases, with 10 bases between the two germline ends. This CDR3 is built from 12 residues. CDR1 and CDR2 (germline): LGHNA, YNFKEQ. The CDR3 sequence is CASSQDSLYQFF. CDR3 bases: TGTGCCAGCAGCCAAGATTCCCTATATCAGTTCTTC.